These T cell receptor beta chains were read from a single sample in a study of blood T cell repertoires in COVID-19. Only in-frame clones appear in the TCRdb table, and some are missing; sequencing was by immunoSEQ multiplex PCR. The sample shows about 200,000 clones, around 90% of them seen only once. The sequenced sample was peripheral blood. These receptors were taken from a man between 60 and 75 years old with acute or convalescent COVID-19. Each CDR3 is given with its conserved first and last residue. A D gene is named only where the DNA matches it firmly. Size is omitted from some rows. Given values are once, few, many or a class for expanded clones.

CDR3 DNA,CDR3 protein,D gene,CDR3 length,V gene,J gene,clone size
TGTGCTAGTGGTTTGCCCCGGACAGGGGATTTATCGCGGATCACCTTC,CASGLPRTGDLSRITF,TRBD1,16,TRBV12-5,TRBJ1-2,NA
TGTGCCAGCTCACCACCGGGGGCGGAGACCCAGTACTTC,CASSPPGAETQYF,NA,13,TRBV18,TRBJ2-5,NA
TGCGCCAGCAGCTTGGTCTATCGTGGGGCTGGGGACACCATATATTTT,CASSLVYRGAGDTIYF,NA,16,TRBV5-1,TRBJ1-3,once
TGTGCCAGTAGTACCCGGGACAGACAAGAGACCCAGTACTTC,CASSTRDRQETQYF,TRBD1,14,TRBV19,TRBJ2-5,once
TGTGCCAGTAGTATAGTGCCAGATAGCAATCAGCCCCAGCATTTT,CASSIVPDSNQPQHF,NA,15,TRBV19,TRBJ1-5,NA
TGTGCCAGCAGCTTGGGACTAGCGGATGAGCAGTTCTTC,CASSLGLADEQFF,TRBD2,13,TRBV5-4,TRBJ2-1,NA
TGCGCCAGCCGACAGGGACCTAATGAAAAACTGTTTTTT,CASRQGPNEKLFF,TRBD1,13,TRBV5-1,TRBJ1-4,NA
TGTGCCAGCAGCTTAGTGGGCAGGAACACTGAAGCTTTCTTT,CASSLVGRNTEAFF,NA,14,TRBV7-8,TRBJ1-1,NA
TGTGCCAGCAGTTTGGTGCCTCGGGGTGGCTACACCTTC,CASSLVPRGGYTF,NA,13,TRBV12-3/TRBV12-4,TRBJ1-2,once
TGCGCCAGCAGCCAAGGAGGCAGCGGGGGGCCTAACTATGGCTACACCTTC,CASSQGGSGGPNYGYTF,NA,17,TRBV4-3,TRBJ1-2,NA
TGTGCCAGCAGTTCCCCCTCGGCGGGGAGCTCCTACGAGCAGTACTTC,CASSSPSAGSSYEQYF,NA,16,TRBV28,TRBJ2-7,NA
TGCGCCAGCAGTTCGAACAGGGGGGGGACTGAAGCTTTCTTT,CASSSNRGGTEAFF,TRBD1,14,TRBV10-1,TRBJ1-1,NA
TGTGCCAGCAGCTCACAGGGTGTCCCTAACTATGGCTACACCTTC,CASSSQGVPNYGYTF,NA,15,TRBV28,TRBJ1-2,NA
TGCGCCAGCAGCCAAGATTGGGCAGGGGGGAAGGTCAATGAGCAGTTCTTC,CASSQDWAGGKVNEQFF,NA,17,TRBV4-3,TRBJ2-1,NA
TGTGCCAGCAGCTTAGCGAACTCGCGCACAGATACGCAGTATTTT,CASSLANSRTDTQYF,NA,15,TRBV7-7,TRBJ2-3,NA
TGCGCCAGCAGCTTGGGACAGGGGGGCTCACCCCTCCACTTT,CASSLGQGGSPLHF,TRBD1,14,TRBV5-1,TRBJ1-6,NA
TGTGCCAGCAGCCAAAACGAGGGGACAGGGAGTTCCTACGAGCAGTACTTC,CASSQNEGTGSSYEQYF,TRBD1,17,TRBV5-5,TRBJ2-7,NA
TGTGCCAGCACCCGGGAGAGCCTCAGCTCAGATACGCAGTATTTT,CASTRESLSSDTQYF,NA,15,TRBV9,TRBJ2-3,NA
TGTGCCAGCAGCTCCGCGGATCTAGCGGGGGGTAGCGGGGAGCTGTTTTTT,CASSSADLAGGSGELFF,TRBD2,17,TRBV5-6,TRBJ2-2,NA
TGTGCCAGCAGCCCCCGGGTCCGTTCCTCCTACGAGCAGTACTTC,CASSPRVRSSYEQYF,NA,15,TRBV5-8,TRBJ2-7,NA
TGTGCCAGTCACCAGGCGGGGGGGTACAATGAGCAGTTCTTC,CASHQAGGYNEQFF,TRBD2,14,TRBV18,TRBJ2-1,NA
TGTGCCAGCAGCTCACATGGGGGCACGGGTAGCAATCAGCCCCAGCATTTT,CASSSHGGTGSNQPQHF,NA,17,TRBV7-9,TRBJ1-5,NA
TGTGCCAGCAGCTTCGGGACAGGACTCTACGAGCAGTACTTC,CASSFGTGLYEQYF,TRBD1,14,TRBV7-2,TRBJ2-7,NA
TGTGCCTGGAGTGTGTCCACAGGGGTAACTGAAGCTTTCTTT,CAWSVSTGVTEAFF,TRBD1,14,TRBV30,TRBJ1-1,once
TGTGCCAGCAGCTTAGGCCAGCGGGGGGGCCTACGGTCCTACGAGCAGTACTTC,CASSLGQRGGLRSYEQYF,TRBD2,18,TRBV7-8,TRBJ2-7,NA
TGTGCCAGCAGTTCGACAGGGGGAGGCGAGCAGTACTTC,CASSSTGGGEQYF,TRBD1,13,TRBV6-5,TRBJ2-7,NA
TGTGCCAGCTCACCTGGTGGGGCGTATAGCAATCAGCCCCAGCATTTT,CASSPGGAYSNQPQHF,NA,16,TRBV18,TRBJ1-5,NA
TGTGCCAGCAGCTTAGCCCGCCAGGGGCCAGCTAATGAAAAACTGTTTTTT,CASSLARQGPANEKLFF,NA,17,TRBV7-9,TRBJ1-4,NA
TGTGCCAGCAGCGTGGGGATAGGCGGGGGACCTCTTGGAAACACCATATATTTT,CASSVGIGGGPLGNTIYF,NA,18,TRBV9,TRBJ1-3,NA
TGTGCCAGCAGTTTATCTCAGGCCTGGGCCTACGAGCAGTACTTC,CASSLSQAWAYEQYF,NA,15,TRBV28,TRBJ2-7,NA
TGTGCCAGCAGCCAGACTAGCGGGGCTTTATTCTACAATGAGCAGTTCTTC,CASSQTSGALFYNEQFF,TRBD2,17,TRBV3-1/TRBV3-2,TRBJ2-1,NA
TGTGCCAGCAGTTATATCCCCTCCGACTTTTACCGGGGAGCTTTCTTT,CASSYIPSDFYRGAFF,NA,16,TRBV6-9,TRBJ1-1,NA
TGTGCCAGCAGCCAATCGGGTCAGGGGGTTGGTGAAAAACTGTTTTTT,CASSQSGQGVGEKLFF,TRBD1,16,TRBV16,TRBJ1-4,once
TGTGCCACCACCAGGCGGGGGGACCCCTCTGGAAACACCATATATTTT,CATTRRGDPSGNTIYF,NA,16,TRBV15,TRBJ1-3,once
TGTGCCAGCAGTACCCGAGGGGGGGGAGAGGAAAAACTGTTTTTT,CASSTRGGGEEKLFF,NA,15,TRBV6-5,TRBJ1-4,NA
TGTGCCAGCAGCTTTAATCGCCGAGAAGCGGACAATCAGCCCCAGCATTTT,CASSFNRREADNQPQHF,NA,17,TRBV5-6,TRBJ1-5,NA
TGTGCCAGCAGCCCAGGACTGACGGAGACCCAGTACTTC,CASSPGLTETQYF,NA,13,TRBV7-3,TRBJ2-5,NA
TGCGCCAGCAGCCAAGGTACTAGCGGGGCAAGCACAGATACGCAGTATTTT,CASSQGTSGASTDTQYF,TRBD2,17,TRBV4-1,TRBJ2-3,NA
TGCGCCAGCAGCTTGGACGGGACAATCGAAGAGACCCAGTACTTC,CASSLDGTIEETQYF,NA,15,TRBV5-1,TRBJ2-5,NA
TGCGCCAGCAGCCAAGATCTGAGAGGGCCGAGCTACACCTTC,CASSQDLRGPSYTF,NA,14,TRBV4-3,TRBJ1-2,NA